This record looks at one T cell receptor beta chain sequence and its context. Its antigen is still unknown. The data belong to a study of post-analysis software for immune sequencing data. Study-wide points: When patients were compared with controls, about five TRBV segments were more frequent, TRBV5-6, TRBV5-1 and TRBV20-1 among them.

Researchers reported that TCR beta cDNA libraries carried unique molecular identifiers. MiXCR was run by TCRdb on the PCR reads, yielding one entry per CDR3 protein. Of around 710,000 distinct CDR3 sequences listed, under 60% are singletons. The V end was cut by 1 base, the J end by 11 bases, with 18 bases between. This CDR3 has 14 residues. Germline V gene lookup returns CDR1 SGHKS and CDR2 YYEKEE (reference sequence). The material sequenced was blood. The chain links TRBV5-5 to TRBJ2-5; unclear D gene. This TCR was recovered from a girl between 10 and 17 years old with multiple sclerosis. CDR3 loop: CASSLRANYNEQYF. DNA of the CDR3: TGTGCCAGCAGCTTGCGAGCGAACTACAATGAGCAGTACTTC.